This T cell receptor (beta chain) was found in a study of T cell repertoires in cytomegalovirus infection. Study-wide background: Recently identified HLA-C-restricted CMV epitopes were used, and well-studied HLA-B-restricted CMV epitopes were used as well. Indications came from public TCR beta signatures; they pointed to CMV infection and to a matching HLA type. Notes on the study in general: HLA-C-restricted, CMV-specific TCR beta clonotypes were dominant ex vivo.

TCRdb itself ran the reads through MiXCR, one entry per CDR3 protein. The sample holds roughly 150,000 distinct CDR3 sequences, roughly 22% seen once. In regard to this clonotype: Its antigen is currently unknown.

The TCR sequence derives from a human donor in good health (CMV status not recorded). Some clones in this sample may be carry-over from other donors' samples. The source material was CD8+ T cells from cultured PBMCs, sampled from culture after CMV antigen stimulation.

CDR3 coding DNA: TGTGCCAGCAGCTTAGACGGATCTAGCAATCAGCCCCAGCATTTT. Its protein is CASSLDGSSNQPQHF. The chain joins TRBV7-3 to TRBJ1-5; D gene ambiguous. Per the germline V gene, CDR1 is SGHTA and CDR2 is FQGTGA. V was trimmed by 2 bases and J by 0 bases, leaving 8 bases between them. The CDR3 spans 15 residues.